A single sample gave rise to the 9 T cell receptor beta chains below, sequenced in a study of cytomegalovirus exposure and HLA in healthy donors. Measured with immunoSEQ multiplex PCR; TCRdb has only the in-frame clones, and not every one. The sample lists 250,000 or so clones, about 90% seen once, with around 12% in the top ten. Sequenced sample: PBMCs. The receptors come from a man between 18 and 35 years old in good health and CMV-seropositive.

The chain uses TRBV2 and TRBJ2-5, with D perhaps given as TRBD1 or TRBD2 (5 bases each). V gave up 6 bases and J gave up 2 bases, with 16 bases separating them. The CDR3 loop spans 15 amino acids. The germline V gene encodes CDR1 SNHLY and CDR2 FYNNEI. In nucleotides, the CDR3 is TGTGCCAGCAGCGAGGGACGGCACCTTCAAGAGACCCAGTACTTC. Translated: CASSEGRHLQETQYF.

This clone was observed a few times. The chain has TRBV28 and TRBJ1-2; no reliable D call. V was cut by 4 bases and J by 4 bases, with 4 bases left in between. CDR3 length equals 11 residues. Per germline, CDR1 MDHEN and CDR2 SYDVKM. The CDR3 coding sequence is TGTGCCAGCAGTTCCAGCTATGGCTACACCTTC. This sequence encodes CASSSSYGYTF.

The J gene is TRBJ2-7, the V gene TRBV6-5; a weak D match, TRBD2 (6 bases). Between the trimmed V and J ends, which lost 0 bases and 2 bases, there was a span of 14 bases. The CDR3 has 16 residues. Germline CDR1 reads MNHEY; CDR2 reads SVGAGI. CDR3 nucleotide sequence: TGTGCCAGCAGTTACTCGATCCGGGACTCCGCCTACGAGCAGTACTTC. Encoded protein: CASSYSIRDSAYEQYF.

This chain links TRBV5-4 with TRBJ2-7; D is unclear. This CDR3 has 14 residues. V lost 0 bases and J 2 bases, leaving 9 bases between the germline ends. Germline values: CDR1 SGHNT, CDR2 YYREEE (reference sequence). The CDR3 here is CASSLESGTYEQYF. CDR3 in DNA: TGTGCCAGCAGCTTGGAGTCAGGAACCTACGAGCAGTACTTC. Variable domain in full (rest from reference TRBV5-4 and TRBJ2-7): ETGVTQSPTHLIKTRGQQVTLRCSSQSGHNTVSWYQQALGQGPQFIFQYYREEENGRGNFPPRFSGLQFPNYSSELNVNALELDDSALYLCASSLESGTYEQYFGPGTRLTVT.

DNA of the CDR3: TGTGCCAGCAGCTTACAATCCTACGAGCAGTACTTC. Protein product: CASSLQSYEQYF. The V gene is TRBV5-6, the J gene TRBJ2-7; no firm D call. CDR1 is SGHDT, CDR2 YYEEEE, per germline. The CDR3 covers 12 residues. Trimming cost V 2 bases and J 1 base, with 4 bases left between them.

The chain links TRBV7-9 to TRBJ2-2; D gene ambiguous. Trimming took 5 bases from V and 5 from J, leaving 9 bases between them. CDR3 length: 13 amino acids. The V gene's germline CDR1 is SEHNR and CDR2 FQNEAQ (reference sequence). This CDR3 reads CASSPASTGELFF. The CDR3, as DNA: TGTGCCAGCAGCCCTGCCTCTACCGGGGAGCTGTTTTTT.

This rearrangement joins TRBV4-2 to TRBJ2-1; no firm D call. The germline gives CDR1 LGHNA, CDR2 YNFKEQ. This CDR3 comprises 17 residues. The germline V and J ends were trimmed by 2 bases and 2 bases, with 16 bases remaining between them. This CDR3 reads CASSQYEQDAAYNEQFF. DNA for the CDR3: TGTGCCAGCAGCCAATATGAGCAGGACGCCGCCTACAATGAGCAGTTCTTC.

The chain joins TRBV5-4 to TRBJ2-7; D may be TRBD1 or TRBD2 (5 bases each). Trimming took off 4 bases at V and 0 bases at J, with 14 bases between the two ends. There are 15 residues in the CDR3. From germline, CDR1 is SGHNT and CDR2 YYREEE (reference sequence). The CDR3 reads CASSRRDGISYEQYF. In DNA, the CDR3 is TGTGCCAGCAGCCGTAGGGACGGTATCTCCTACGAGCAGTACTTC.

The rearrangement links TRBV2 to TRBJ2-2, with unresolved D. The V end lost 7 bases, the J end lost 0 bases, and 12 bases lay between the germline ends. The CDR3 runs 15 residues. The germline CDR1 and CDR2 sequences are SNHLY and FYNNEI. The CDR3 reads CASIGAITNTGELFF. CDR3 in DNA: TGTGCCAGCATCGGCGCGATTACGAACACCGGGGAGCTGTTTTTT.